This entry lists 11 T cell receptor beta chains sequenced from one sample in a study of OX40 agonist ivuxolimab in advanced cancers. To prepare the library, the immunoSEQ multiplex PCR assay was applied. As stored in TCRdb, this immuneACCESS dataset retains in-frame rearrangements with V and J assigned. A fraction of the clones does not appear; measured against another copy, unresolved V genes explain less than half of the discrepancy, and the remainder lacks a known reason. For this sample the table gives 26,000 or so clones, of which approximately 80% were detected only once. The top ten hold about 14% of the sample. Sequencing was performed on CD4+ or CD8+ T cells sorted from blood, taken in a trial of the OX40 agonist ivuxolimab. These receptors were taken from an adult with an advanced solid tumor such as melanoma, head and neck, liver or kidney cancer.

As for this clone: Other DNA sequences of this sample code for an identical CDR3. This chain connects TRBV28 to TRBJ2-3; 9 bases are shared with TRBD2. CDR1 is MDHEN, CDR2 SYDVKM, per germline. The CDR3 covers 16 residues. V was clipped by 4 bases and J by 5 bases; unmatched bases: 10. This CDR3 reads CASSSLAGGFKDTQYF. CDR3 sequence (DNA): TGTGCCAGCAGTTCTCTGGCGGGAGGGTTCAAAGATACGCAGTATTTT. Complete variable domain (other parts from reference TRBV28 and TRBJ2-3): DVKVTQSSRYLVKRTGEKVFLECVQDMDHENMFWYRQDPGLGLRLIYFSYDVKMKEKGDIPEGYSVSREKKERFSLILESASTNQTSMYLCASSSLAGGFKDTQYFGPGTRLTVL.

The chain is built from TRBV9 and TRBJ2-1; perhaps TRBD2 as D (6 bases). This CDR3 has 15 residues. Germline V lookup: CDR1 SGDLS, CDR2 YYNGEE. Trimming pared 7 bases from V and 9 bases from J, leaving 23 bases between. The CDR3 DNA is TGTGCCAGCGCCTTGGGGGACTTGGGCTCCGGTGAGCAGTTCTTC. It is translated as CASALGDLGSGEQFF.

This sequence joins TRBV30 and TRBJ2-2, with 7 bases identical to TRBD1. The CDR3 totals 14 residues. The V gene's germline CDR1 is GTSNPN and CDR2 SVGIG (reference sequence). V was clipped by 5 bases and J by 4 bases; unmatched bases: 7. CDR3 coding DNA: TGTGCCTGGGACCAAAGGGGGCTCACCGGGGAGCTGTTTTTT. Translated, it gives CAWDQRGLTGELFF.

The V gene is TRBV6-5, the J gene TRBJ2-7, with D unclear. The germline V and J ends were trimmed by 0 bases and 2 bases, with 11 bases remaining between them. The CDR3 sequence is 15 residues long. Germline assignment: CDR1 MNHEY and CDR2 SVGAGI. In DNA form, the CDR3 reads TGTGCCAGCAGTTACTCGGGCAGCTTTCCCTACGAGCAGTACTTC. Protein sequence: CASSYSGSFPYEQYF.

The CDR3 is CASSPSLGGFAGGPFQETQYF. The CDR3 bases are TGTGCCAGCAGCCCAAGTCTGGGTGGATTCGCGGGGGGGCCCTTCCAAGAGACCCAGTACTTC. The V gene is TRBV9, the J gene TRBJ2-5; TRBD2 aligns across 9 bases. V shed 4 bases and J 1 base; nucleotides not matched to a gene: 23. Germline V gives CDR1 SGDLS, CDR2 YYNGEE. The CDR3 has 21 residues.

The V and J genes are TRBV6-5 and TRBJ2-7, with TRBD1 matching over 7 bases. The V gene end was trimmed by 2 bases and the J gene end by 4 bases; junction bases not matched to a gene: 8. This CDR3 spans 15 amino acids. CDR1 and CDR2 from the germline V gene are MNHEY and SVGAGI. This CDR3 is CASSYAAGGFYEQYF. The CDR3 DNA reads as TGTGCCAGCAGTTACGCGGCAGGGGGATTTTACGAGCAGTACTTC.

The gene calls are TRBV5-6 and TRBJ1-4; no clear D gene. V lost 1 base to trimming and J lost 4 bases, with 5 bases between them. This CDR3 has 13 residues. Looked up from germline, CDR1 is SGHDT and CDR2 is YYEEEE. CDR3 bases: TGTGCCAGCAGCTTGCAGGATAATGAAAAACTGTTTTTT. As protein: CASSLQDNEKLFF.

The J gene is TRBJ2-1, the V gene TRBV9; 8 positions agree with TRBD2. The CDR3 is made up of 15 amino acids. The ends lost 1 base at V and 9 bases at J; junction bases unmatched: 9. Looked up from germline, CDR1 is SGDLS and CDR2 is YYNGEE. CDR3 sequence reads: CASSVRGGQAIEQFF. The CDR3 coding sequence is TGTGCCAGCAGCGTACGGGGGGGCCAAGCCATTGAGCAGTTCTTC.

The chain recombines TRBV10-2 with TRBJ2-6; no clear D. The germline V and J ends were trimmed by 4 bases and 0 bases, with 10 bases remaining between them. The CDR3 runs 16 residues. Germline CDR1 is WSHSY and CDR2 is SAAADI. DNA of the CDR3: TGCGCCAGCAGTGTCGGCGGCGGCTCTGGGGCCAACGTCCTGACTTTC. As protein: CASSVGGGSGANVLTF.

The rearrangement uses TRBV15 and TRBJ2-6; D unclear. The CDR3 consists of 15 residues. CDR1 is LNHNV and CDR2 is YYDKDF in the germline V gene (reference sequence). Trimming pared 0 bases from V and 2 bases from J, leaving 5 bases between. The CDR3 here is CATSRDSPGANVLTF. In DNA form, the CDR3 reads TGTGCCACCAGCAGAGATAGCCCTGGGGCCAACGTCCTGACTTTC.

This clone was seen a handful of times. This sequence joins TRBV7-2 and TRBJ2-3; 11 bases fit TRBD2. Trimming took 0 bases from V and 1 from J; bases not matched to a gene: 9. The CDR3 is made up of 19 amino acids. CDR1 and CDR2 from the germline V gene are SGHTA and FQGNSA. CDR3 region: CASSLARRLAGLGTDTQYF. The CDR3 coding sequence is TGTGCCAGCAGCTTAGCGCGTAGACTAGCGGGGTTAGGCACAGATACGCAGTATTTT.